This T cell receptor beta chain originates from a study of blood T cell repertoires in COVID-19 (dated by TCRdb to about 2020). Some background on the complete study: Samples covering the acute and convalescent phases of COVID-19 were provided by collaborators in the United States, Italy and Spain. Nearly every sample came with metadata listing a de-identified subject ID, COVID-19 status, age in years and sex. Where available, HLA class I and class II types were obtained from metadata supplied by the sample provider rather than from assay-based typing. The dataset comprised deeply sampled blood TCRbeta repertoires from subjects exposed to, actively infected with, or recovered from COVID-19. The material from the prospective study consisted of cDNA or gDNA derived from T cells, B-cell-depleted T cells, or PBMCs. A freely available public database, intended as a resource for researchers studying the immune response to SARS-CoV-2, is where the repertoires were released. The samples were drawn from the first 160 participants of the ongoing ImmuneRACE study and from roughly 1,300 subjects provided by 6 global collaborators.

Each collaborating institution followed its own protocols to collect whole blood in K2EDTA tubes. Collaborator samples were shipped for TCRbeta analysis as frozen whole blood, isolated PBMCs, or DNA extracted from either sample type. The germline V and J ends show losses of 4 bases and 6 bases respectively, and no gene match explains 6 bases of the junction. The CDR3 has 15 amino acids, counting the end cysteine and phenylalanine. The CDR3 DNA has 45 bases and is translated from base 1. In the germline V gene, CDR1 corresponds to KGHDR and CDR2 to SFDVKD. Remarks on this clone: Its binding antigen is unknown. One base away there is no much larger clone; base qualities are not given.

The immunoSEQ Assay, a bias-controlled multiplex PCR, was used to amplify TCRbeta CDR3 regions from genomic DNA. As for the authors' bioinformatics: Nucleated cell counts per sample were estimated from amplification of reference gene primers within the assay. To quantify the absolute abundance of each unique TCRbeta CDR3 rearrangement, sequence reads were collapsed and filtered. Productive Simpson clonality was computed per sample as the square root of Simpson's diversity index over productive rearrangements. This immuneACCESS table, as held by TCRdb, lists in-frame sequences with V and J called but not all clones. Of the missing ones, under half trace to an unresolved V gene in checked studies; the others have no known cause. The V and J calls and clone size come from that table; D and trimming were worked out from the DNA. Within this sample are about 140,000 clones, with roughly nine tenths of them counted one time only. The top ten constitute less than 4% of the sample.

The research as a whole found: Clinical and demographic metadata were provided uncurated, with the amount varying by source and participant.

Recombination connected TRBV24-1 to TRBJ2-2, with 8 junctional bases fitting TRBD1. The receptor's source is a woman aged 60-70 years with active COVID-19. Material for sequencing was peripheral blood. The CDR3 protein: CATSDPTGAAGELFF. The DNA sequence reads TGTGCCACCAGTGACCCGACAGGGGCGGCCGGGGAGCTGTTTTTT.